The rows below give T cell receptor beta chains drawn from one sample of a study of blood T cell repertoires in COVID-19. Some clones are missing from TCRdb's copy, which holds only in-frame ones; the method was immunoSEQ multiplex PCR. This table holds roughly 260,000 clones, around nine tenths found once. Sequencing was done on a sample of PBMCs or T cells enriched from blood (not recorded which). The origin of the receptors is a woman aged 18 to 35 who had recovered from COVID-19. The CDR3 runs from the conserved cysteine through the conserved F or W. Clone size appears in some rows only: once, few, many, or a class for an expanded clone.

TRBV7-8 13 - CASSYRGTETQYF
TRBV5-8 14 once CASSPRQGGQPQHF
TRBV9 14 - CASSVGQAGNTIYF
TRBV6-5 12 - CASDRGRNEQYF
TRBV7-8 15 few CASSSDRAHPEPLHF
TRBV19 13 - CASSIVQYTEAFF
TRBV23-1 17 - CASSQSPRRHHNQPQHF
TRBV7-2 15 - CASSPVSGSLDTQYF
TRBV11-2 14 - CASSTTGYYNEQFF
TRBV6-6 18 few CASSPKLPTGPLRYGYTF
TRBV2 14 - CASSAGQGLETQYF
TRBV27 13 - CASRGAGAYEQYF
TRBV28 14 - CASSRQGATYGYTF
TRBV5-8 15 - CASSPRQGHENEQFF
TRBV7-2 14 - CASSLARQGTEAFF
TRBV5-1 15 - CASSRGGELADTQYF
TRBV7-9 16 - CASIAGGGSSYNEQFF
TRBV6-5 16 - CASSYSLKGASYEQYF
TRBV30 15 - CAWSVDRGSNYGYTF
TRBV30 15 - CAWSVHRASLYGYTF
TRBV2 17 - CASSEKATPRSYNEQFF
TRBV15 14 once CATSGRQGGTEAFF
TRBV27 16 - CASSLSTARPNTEAFF
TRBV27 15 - CASSPRDTNTDTQYF
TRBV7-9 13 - CASSQDRRYGYTF
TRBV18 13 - CASTGQSNTEAFF
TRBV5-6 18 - CASSLEYSSTSGSYEQYF
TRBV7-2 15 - CASSPRQGTQETQYF
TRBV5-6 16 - CASRLYQTGDPDGYTF
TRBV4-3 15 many CASSHSGTGSYEQYF
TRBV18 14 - CASSLNGDNSPLHF
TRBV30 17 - CAWSAPRVRPTNEKLFF
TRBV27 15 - CASSFLAGVGYEQYF
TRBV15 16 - CATSRGATSGQETQYF
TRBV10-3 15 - CATGATANSGNTIYF
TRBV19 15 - CATQQYGTLNTEAFF
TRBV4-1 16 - CASSLYLGGMNTEAFF
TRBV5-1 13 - CASSPSPAYGYTF
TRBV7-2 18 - CASSKVPGLAANTGELFF
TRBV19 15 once CASSSPETQNTEAFF
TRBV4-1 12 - CASSQGGGEQYF
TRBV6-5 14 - CASRGGAYNSPLHF
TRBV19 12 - CASSRGEVEAFF
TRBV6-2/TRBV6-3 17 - CASSYGTGKGGLREAFF
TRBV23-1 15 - CASSFQGAGADTQYF
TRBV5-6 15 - CASSTDREMIYGYTF
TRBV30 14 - CAWSATSSYNEQFF
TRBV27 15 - CASSLTGAGANVLTF
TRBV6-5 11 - CASRLADEQFF
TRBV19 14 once CASSIGEQGETQYF
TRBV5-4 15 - CASSRSLVGSDTQYF
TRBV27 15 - CASSLSSSGLETQYF
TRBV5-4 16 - CASSLPGQTPYNEQFF
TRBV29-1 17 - CSVSGQGAGWGNYGYTF
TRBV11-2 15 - CASSLGRLGLNEQFF
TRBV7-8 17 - CASSLGQGWEMGYEQYF